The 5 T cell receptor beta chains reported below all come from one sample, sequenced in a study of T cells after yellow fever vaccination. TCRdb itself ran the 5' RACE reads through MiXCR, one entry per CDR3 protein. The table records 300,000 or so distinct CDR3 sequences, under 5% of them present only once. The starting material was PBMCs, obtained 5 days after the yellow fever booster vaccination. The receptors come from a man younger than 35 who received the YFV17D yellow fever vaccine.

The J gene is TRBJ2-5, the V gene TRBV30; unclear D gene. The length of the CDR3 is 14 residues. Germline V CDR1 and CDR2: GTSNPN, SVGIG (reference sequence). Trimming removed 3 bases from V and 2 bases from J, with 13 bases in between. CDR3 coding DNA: TGTGCCTGGAGCGTCTGGGGTAATCAAGAGACCCAGTACTTC. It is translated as CAWSVWGNQETQYF.

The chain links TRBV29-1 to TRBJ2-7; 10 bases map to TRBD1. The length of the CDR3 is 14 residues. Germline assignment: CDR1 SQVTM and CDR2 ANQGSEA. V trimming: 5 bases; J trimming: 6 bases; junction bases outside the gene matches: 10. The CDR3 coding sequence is TGCAGCGTTCACCGATGGGACAGGGGAGGCGAGCAGTACTTC. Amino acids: CSVHRWDRGGEQYF.

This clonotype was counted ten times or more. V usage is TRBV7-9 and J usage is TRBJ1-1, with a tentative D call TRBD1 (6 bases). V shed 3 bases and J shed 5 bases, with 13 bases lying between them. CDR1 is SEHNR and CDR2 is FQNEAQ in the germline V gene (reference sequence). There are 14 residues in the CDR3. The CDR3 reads CASSFGTYGTEAFF. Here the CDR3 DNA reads TGTGCCAGCAGCTTCGGGACATACGGAACTGAAGCTTTCTTT.

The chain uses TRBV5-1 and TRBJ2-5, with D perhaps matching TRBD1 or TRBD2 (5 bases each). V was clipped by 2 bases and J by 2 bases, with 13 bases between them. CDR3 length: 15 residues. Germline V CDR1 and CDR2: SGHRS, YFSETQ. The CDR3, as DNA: TGCGCCAGCAGCTTCCTCGGGACGGAGCAAGAGACCCAGTACTTC. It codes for CASSFLGTEQETQYF.

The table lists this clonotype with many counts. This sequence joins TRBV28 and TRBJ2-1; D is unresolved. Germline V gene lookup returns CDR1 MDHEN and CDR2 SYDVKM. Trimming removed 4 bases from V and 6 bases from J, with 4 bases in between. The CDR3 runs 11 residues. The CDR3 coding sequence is TGTGCCAGCAGTTCCCCCAATGAGCAGTTCTTC. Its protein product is CASSSPNEQFF.